The 25 T cell receptor beta chains listed next were all sequenced from one sample in a study of ipilimumab plus nivolumab after autologous stem cell transplantation. The repertoire was sequenced with immunoSEQ multiplex PCR; TCRdb's copy has only in-frame clones and lacks some. Of fewer than 30,000 clones detected, roughly 86% appear once; the ten largest clones hold roughly 5.6%. The sequencing here drew on PBMCs, taken in a trial of ipilimumab plus nivolumab as post-transplant consolidation. These receptors all come from a male donor with diffuse large B-cell lymphoma.

Here the CDR3 reads CASSRGTNLYEQYF. The CDR3 nucleotides are TGTGCCAGTAGCCGAGGGACAAATCTATACGAGCAGTACTTC. This chain uses TRBV19 with TRBJ2-7, with D tentatively TRBD1 (6 bases). Germline lookup yields CDR1 LNHDA and CDR2 SQIVND (reference sequence). Trimming left V 6 bases short and J 4 bases short, with 16 bases between. This CDR3 spans 14 amino acids.

The V and J genes are TRBV7-2 and TRBJ1-5; D uncertain. The CDR3 has 15 residues. Between the trimmed V and J ends, which lost 2 bases and 4 bases, there was a span of 12 bases. CDR1 and CDR2 (germline): SGHTA, FQGNSA. The CDR3 loop reads CASSLNSDGNQPQHF. CDR3 sequence (DNA): TGTGCCAGCAGCTTAAACTCGGACGGGAATCAGCCCCAGCATTTT.

The chain employs TRBV5-1 and TRBJ1-5, with D perhaps TRBD1 (5 bases). Per the germline V gene, CDR1 is SGHRS and CDR2 is YFSETQ. The CDR3 consists of 16 residues. Trimming cost V 5 bases and J 0 bases, with 15 bases left between them. CDR3 in amino acids: CASSFGGPHSNQPQHF. In DNA, the CDR3 is TGCGCCAGCAGTTTTGGGGGACCTCATAGCAATCAGCCCCAGCATTTT. Combining the CDR3 with reference TRBV5-1 and TRBJ1-5 gives the whole variable domain KAGVTQTPRYLIKTRGQQVTLSCSPISGHRSVSWYQQTPGQGLQFLFEYFSETQRNKGNFPGRFSGRQFSNSRSEMNVSTLELGDSALYLCASSFGGPHSNQPQHFGDGTRLSIL.

The J gene is TRBJ1-1, the V gene TRBV6-1; weak D call: TRBD1 (6 bases). Germline V gene data show CDR1 as MNHNS and CDR2 as SASEGT. The V and J ends lost 4 bases and 8 bases respectively, with 20 bases between them. The CDR3 totals 15 residues. CDR3 loop: CASSGTGSSTQEAFF. The CDR3 coding sequence is TGTGCCAGCAGTGGCACAGGGAGTTCCACGCAAGAAGCTTTCTTT.

This rearrangement joins TRBV19 to TRBJ2-5, with D perhaps matching TRBD2 (6 bases). Germline CDR1 is LNHDA and CDR2 is SQIVND (reference sequence). The CDR3 sequence is 15 residues long. V was pared by 4 bases and J by 0 bases, with 12 bases between. The CDR3 DNA sequence: TGTGCCAGTAGTAGCGGGGCGAGGAACCAAGAGACCCAGTACTTC. Translating it yields CASSSGARNQETQYF.

V gene TRBV2 combines with J gene TRBJ1-2; weak D call: TRBD1 (6 bases). The CDR3 spans 14 residues. Germline V lookup: CDR1 SNHLY, CDR2 FYNNEI. Trimming removed 3 bases at V and 4 bases at J, with 12 bases between. The CDR3 is CASSDGGPLYGYTF. The CDR3 DNA reads as TGTGCCAGCAGTGACGGGGGGCCCCTCTATGGCTACACCTTC.

V gene TRBV4-2 combines with J gene TRBJ2-3, with D tentatively TRBD1 (5 bases). The CDR3 runs to 18 residues. Germline-derived CDR1 and CDR2 are LGHNA and YNFKEQ. V lost 0 bases and J 0 bases, leaving 16 bases between the germline ends. The chain's CDR3 is CASSQEGPTGSSTDTQYF. In DNA, the CDR3 is TGTGCCAGCAGCCAAGAGGGCCCAACAGGTTCTAGCACAGATACGCAGTATTTT.

J is TRBJ1-3 and V is TRBV6-6; tentatively, D is TRBD1 (5 bases). This CDR3 has 13 residues. The germline V gene encodes CDR1 MNHNY and CDR2 SVGAGI (reference sequence). Trimming left V 5 bases short and J 4 bases short, with 9 bases between. The CDR3 spells CASSGGYGNTIYF. DNA for the CDR3: TGTGCCAGCAGTGGGGGGTACGGAAACACCATATATTTT.

The chain carries TRBV11-2 and TRBJ2-7, with D maybe TRBD2 (6 bases). This CDR3 is 15 amino acids long. CDR1 and CDR2 (germline): SGHAT, FQNNGV. V lost 3 bases and J 2 bases, leaving 14 bases between the germline ends. CDR3 sequence: CASSLLREATYEQYF. The CDR3 DNA reads TGTGCCAGCAGCTTGCTAAGGGAGGCAACCTACGAGCAGTACTTC.

The chain joins TRBV15 to TRBJ1-2; D is unresolved. Germline CDR1 LNHNV, CDR2 YYDKDF (reference sequence). V lost 1 base, J lost 4 bases, and 10 bases lay in between. The CDR3 is 14 amino acids. CDR3 DNA sequence: TGTGCCACCAGCAGAGCCGGGGAGGGCTATGGCTACACCTTC. Amino acids: CATSRAGEGYGYTF.

V gene TRBV6-1 combines with J gene TRBJ2-7, with no clear D. Deletions cut 4 bases from V and 3 bases from J, with 13 bases between. Germline CDR1 is MNHNS and CDR2 is SASEGT. The CDR3 extends over 14 amino acids. CDR3 coding DNA: TGTGCCAGCAGTGCCATGGGTCACCTCTACGAGCAGTACTTC. Its protein is CASSAMGHLYEQYF.

The chain employs TRBV2 and TRBJ2-3; weak D call: TRBD1 (5 bases). Germline V gene data show CDR1 as SNHLY and CDR2 as FYNNEI. This CDR3 contains 14 residues. V shed 4 bases and J shed 2 bases, with 10 bases lying between them. The CDR3 DNA sequence: TGTGCCAGCAGTGCACAGGCATCCACAGATACGCAGTATTTT. Its translation is CASSAQASTDTQYF.

The rearrangement links TRBV4-2 to TRBJ2-7, with D tentatively TRBD1 (6 bases). Trimming pared 4 bases from V and 0 bases from J, leaving 10 bases between. Germline CDR1 reads LGHNA; CDR2 reads YNFKEQ. This CDR3 has 14 amino acids. The CDR3 loop is CASSLSQGSYEQYF. DNA for the CDR3: TGTGCCAGCAGCCTATCACAGGGCTCCTACGAGCAGTACTTC.

The chain links TRBV6-6 to TRBJ1-6; weak D call: TRBD1 (5 bases). This CDR3 has 12 amino acids. Germline V CDR1 and CDR2: MNHNY, SVGAGI (reference sequence). This CDR3 is CATGTSTSPLHF. The CDR3, as DNA: TGTGCTACCGGGACGTCGACCTCACCCCTCCACTTT.

The CDR3 nucleotides read TGTGCCAGCAGCTTAGGTGGTCCTAGCGGGGGGGACATTCAGTACTTC. This sequence encodes CASSLGGPSGGDIQYF. The chain has TRBV7-6 and TRBJ2-4, with 12 bases matching TRBD2. Germline V lookup: CDR1 SGHVS, CDR2 FNYEAQ. V lost 1 base, J lost 8 bases, and 6 bases stayed unmatched. The CDR3 has 16 residues.

The J gene is TRBJ1-3, the V gene TRBV18; unclear D gene. The CDR3 length is 14 residues. Between the trimmed V and J ends, which lost 3 bases and 1 base, there was a span of 7 bases. From germline, CDR1 is KGHSH and CDR2 LQKENI. CDR3 bases: TGTGCCAGCTCACCTCAGGAATCTGGAAACACCATATATTTT. Translating it yields CASSPQESGNTIYF.

This sequence joins TRBV2 and TRBJ1-2; no clear D gene. Deletions cut 2 bases from V and 5 bases from J, with 3 bases between. The CDR3 is 11 residues long. Germline V gives CDR1 SNHLY, CDR2 FYNNEI. DNA for the CDR3: TGTGCCAGCAGTGAATTATATGGCTACACCTTC. Protein sequence: CASSELYGYTF.

This rearrangement joins TRBV5-4 to TRBJ2-2; D is perhaps TRBD1 or TRBD2 (7 bases each). Germline CDR1 is SGHNT and CDR2 is YYREEE (reference sequence). The CDR3 consists of 16 residues. Trimming removed 0 bases at V and 4 bases at J, with 13 bases between. This CDR3 reads CASSLDARGGTGELFF. The CDR3 DNA reads TGTGCCAGCAGCTTGGACGCCAGGGGGGGCACCGGGGAGCTGTTTTTT. The whole variable domain, remainder taken from reference TRBV5-4 and TRBJ2-2, is ETGVTQSPTHLIKTRGQQVTLRCSSQSGHNTVSWYQQALGQGPQFIFQYYREEENGRGNFPPRFSGLQFPNYSSELNVNALELDDSALYLCASSLDARGGTGELFFGEGSRLTVL.

Here the CDR3 reads CASSYSGPRDIQYF. The CDR3 DNA reads as TGTGCCAGCAGCTACTCCGGGCCCCGAGACATTCAGTACTTC. The V and J genes are TRBV7-9 and TRBJ2-4, with unresolved D. Germline CDR1 reads SEHNR; CDR2 reads FQNEAQ (reference sequence). This CDR3 contains 14 residues. Trimming shortened V by 4 bases and J by 8 bases, and 15 bases separated the two germline ends.

The V and J genes are TRBV11-1 and TRBJ2-7; tentative D call: TRBD2 (6 bases). Per the germline V gene, CDR1 is SGHAT and CDR2 is FQDESV (reference sequence). V was trimmed by 5 bases and J by 10 bases, leaving 15 bases between them. This CDR3 comprises 12 residues. CDR3 bases: TGTGCCAGCAGCCTTCAGGGACTTCGTCAGTACTTC. Its protein product is CASSLQGLRQYF.

CDR3 region: CASSEGTGSFSPLHF. CDR3 sequence (DNA): TGTGCCAGCAGTGAAGGCACAGGATCGTTTTCACCCCTCCACTTT. The chain is built from TRBV2 and TRBJ1-6, with D possibly matching TRBD1 (5 bases). Germline V lookup: CDR1 SNHLY, CDR2 FYNNEI. Trimming took off 1 base at V and 9 bases at J, with 13 bases between the two ends. This CDR3 region has 15 residues.

This chain connects TRBV7-2 to TRBJ2-3; D is ambiguous. V lost 0 bases and J lost 3, with 4 bases in between. Germline loops: CDR1 SGHTA, CDR2 FQGNSA. The CDR3 totals 13 residues. For the CDR3, the DNA is TGTGCCAGCAGCTTAGCGCGTACAGATACGCAGTATTTT. Amino acids: CASSLARTDTQYF.

The rearrangement links TRBV10-2 to TRBJ1-4; possibly TRBD1 for D (5 bases). Trimming removed 6 bases at V and 5 bases at J, with 16 bases between. The length of the CDR3 is 15 residues. The germline CDR1 and CDR2 sequences are WSHSY and SAAADI. DNA of the CDR3: TGCGCCAGCAGATCTCCTGGGGACTCCAATGAAAAACTGTTTTTT. Translating gives CASRSPGDSNEKLFF.

The chain employs TRBV19 and TRBJ2-1; tentative D call: TRBD2 (6 bases). Germline CDR1 and CDR2: LNHDA and SQIVND (reference sequence). The V end was cut by 5 bases, the J end by 7 bases, with 18 bases between. The CDR3 is 15 amino acids. CDR3: CASSRDSPAWNEQFF. For the CDR3, the DNA is TGTGCCAGTAGTCGGGACTCCCCCGCCTGGAATGAGCAGTTCTTC. Drawing the rest from reference TRBV19 and TRBJ2-1, the complete variable domain is DGGITQSPKYLFRKEGQNVTLSCEQNLNHDAMYWYRQDPGQGLRLIYYSQIVNDFQKGDIAEGYSVSREKKESFPLTVTSAQKNPTAFYLCASSRDSPAWNEQFFGPGTRLTVL.

The chain recombines TRBV7-9 with TRBJ2-5, with a tentative D call TRBD1 (5 bases). From germline, CDR1 is SEHNR and CDR2 FQNEAQ (reference sequence). The germline V and J ends were trimmed by 5 bases and 5 bases, with 15 bases remaining between them. The CDR3 runs to 14 residues. CDR3 region: CASSPARAGETQYF. The CDR3 region has the DNA TGTGCCAGCAGCCCCGCTCGGGCAGGGGAGACCCAGTACTTC.